This T cell receptor (beta chain) appears in the sequencing data of a study of blood T cell repertoires in COVID-19. About the research overall: COVID-19 samples from acute and convalescent phases originated in the United States, Italy and Spain. PBMCs, B-cell-depleted T cells, or T cells were the source of the cDNA or gDNA that made up the material.

Under the authors' procedure: Quantification of nucleated cells was approximated via reference gene primer amplification. TCRdb keeps only in-frame clones here, not all; method: immunoSEQ multiplex PCR. The V and J calls and the clone size are those of that table, but D and trimming were determined from the DNA. Of almost 50,000 clones listed, 84% are singletons. The receptor was isolated from a man aged 50-60 years with acute or convalescent COVID-19. The specimen was peripheral blood.

The CDR3 protein is CASSSGLAGKGWETQYF. CDR3 in DNA: TGTGCCAGCAGCTCCGGACTAGCGGGCAAGGGCTGGGAGACCCAGTACTTC. The rearrangement links TRBV7-8 to TRBJ2-5, with TRBD2 matching over 11 bases. Trimming took 4 bases from V and 5 from J; bases not matched to a gene: 12. Germline CDR1 is SGHVS and CDR2 is FQNEAQ. CDR3 length: 17 residues. The full variable domain, with the rest looked up from reference TRBV7-8 and TRBJ2-5, is GAGVSQSPRYKVAKRGQDVALRCDPISGHVSLFWYQQALGQGPEFLTYFQNEAQLDKSGLPSDRFFAERPEGSVSTLKIQRTQQEDSAVYLCASSSGLAGKGWETQYFGPGTRLLVL.